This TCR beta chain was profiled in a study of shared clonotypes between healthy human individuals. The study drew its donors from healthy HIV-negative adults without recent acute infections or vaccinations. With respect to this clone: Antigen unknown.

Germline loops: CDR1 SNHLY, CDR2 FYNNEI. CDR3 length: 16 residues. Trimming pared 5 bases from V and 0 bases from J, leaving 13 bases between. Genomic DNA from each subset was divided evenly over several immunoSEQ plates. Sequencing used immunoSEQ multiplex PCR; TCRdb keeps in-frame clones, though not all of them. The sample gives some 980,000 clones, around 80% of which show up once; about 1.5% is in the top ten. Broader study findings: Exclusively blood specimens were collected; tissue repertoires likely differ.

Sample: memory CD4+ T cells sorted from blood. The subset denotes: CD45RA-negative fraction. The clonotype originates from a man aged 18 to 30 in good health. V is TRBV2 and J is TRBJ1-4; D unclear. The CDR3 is CASSMNQIATNEKLFF. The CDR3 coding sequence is TGTGCCAGCAGTATGAATCAGATTGCAACTAATGAAAAACTGTTTTTT.